The present T cell receptor (beta chain) was sequenced within a study of human T cells and chemical hapten exposure. About the study: Alopecia areata, totalis or universalis affected patients who were mostly female.

Many counts were recorded for this clonotype. The time point was: pre-sensitization, week 0. Treatment reported: therapeutic diphenylcyclopropenone sensitization with weekly scalp DPC. How the authors handled the data: Sample TCR counts, which ranged from roughly 23,224 to 750,000, had a median of roughly 99,000. TCRdb fed the RACE reads into MiXCR, producing one record per CDR3 protein. These V and J calls derive from TCRdb rather than the authors' analysis. The sample lists about 61,000 distinct CDR3 sequences; approximately 6.7% were seen once. The receptor comes from a young woman with alopecia areata. Some clones in this sample may be carry-over from other donors' samples. The material was whole blood, obtained in connection with sensitization to the hapten diphenylcyclopropenone (DPC).

The CDR3 protein is CSAREGRRLSTDTQYF. DNA for the CDR3: TGCAGTGCTAGAGAGGGCCGCCGGTTAAGCACAGATACGCAGTATTTT. The chain uses TRBV20-1 and TRBJ2-3; no clear D gene. CDR1 is DFQATT and CDR2 is SNEGSKA in the germline V gene (reference sequence). The length of the CDR3 is 16 residues. Trimming cost V 0 bases and J 0 bases, with 13 bases left between them.